This T cell receptor beta chain derives from a study of blood T cell repertoires in COVID-19. At the level of the study: Sites across the United States, Italy and Spain contributed samples from acute and convalescent COVID-19.

This clone has more than one count but fewer than ten. Using immunoSEQ multiplex PCR, the repertoire was profiled, and TCRdb retains in-frame clones only, with some absent. The sample has 75,000 to 95,000 clones; over 75% are singletons. The length of the CDR3 is 13 residues. V lost 4 bases and J 5 bases, leaving 11 bases between the germline ends. Germline CDR1 is LGHNA and CDR2 is YSLEER. This sequence originates from a man between 45 and 60 years old with active COVID-19. This chain uses TRBV4-3 with TRBJ1-1; D call uncertain. The sample was peripheral blood. The CDR3 is CASSLGRFTEAFF. The DNA of the CDR3 is TGCGCCAGCAGCCTTGGGAGGTTTACTGAAGCTTTCTTT.